This T cell receptor (beta chain) was sequenced for a study of T cells in Graves' hyperthyroidism and ophthalmopathy. Whole-study results and caveats: It was a median about seven months before onset that the model predicted ophthalmopathy. Separating ophthalmopathy from stable hyperthyroidism was achieved by a 13 V-J model. Blood samples included most of the expanded thyroid clonotypes exceeding 0.001.

As to this clonotype: The antigen is not known.

Researchers took RNA transcripts and amplified the TCR beta CDR3 regions from them. An initial round of RT-PCR targeting the TCR CDR3 relied on the HTBI primer set. TCRdb re-called the multiplex PCR reads through MiXCR, storing one row per CDR3 protein. The sample records around 690,000 distinct CDR3 sequences, 15% to 20% being singletons. Each patient was aged 18 to 65 and had newly diagnosed hyperthyroidism of under 2 months' duration. The clonotype was recovered from a man aged 50 to 60 with Graves' hyperthyroidism. Sequenced sample: blood.

CDR3 region: CASSQSEWSYNEQFF. DNA for the CDR3: TGCGCCAGCAGCCAATCTGAGTGGTCCTACAATGAGCAGTTCTTC. The chain recombines TRBV4-3 with TRBJ2-1; D is undetermined. The CDR3 loop spans 15 amino acids. Germline CDR1 and CDR2: LGHNA and YSLEER. V gave up 2 bases and J gave up 1 base, with 9 bases separating them.